Sequencing of this T cell receptor beta chain was carried out in a study of T-cell memory formation after mild COVID-19. Study results and caveats: CD4+ bias marked clones expanding day 15 to 37, unlike balanced contracting clones.

Details on this clonotype: What it binds is not known.

The CDR3 runs 14 residues. The V and J ends lost 1 base and 3 bases respectively, with 9 bases between them. Per the germline V gene, CDR1 is KGHSH and CDR2 is LQKENI. Each CDR3 protein gets one entry after TCRdb re-called the 5' RACE reads with MiXCR. This sample yields roughly 380,000 distinct CDR3 sequences, of which 25% to 30% are seen a single time; approximately 13% belongs to the top ten. The rearrangement uses TRBV18 and TRBJ1-2; D uncertain. The sequencing input was PBMCs or a T cell subset sorted from them (not recorded which). This sequence originates from an adult woman who had mild COVID-19 (a few samples of this study predate the infection). Cell type and time point are not known. The chain's CDR3 is CASSPLQEHYGYTF. The CDR3 region has the DNA TGTGCCAGCTCACCACTCCAGGAACACTATGGCTACACCTTC.